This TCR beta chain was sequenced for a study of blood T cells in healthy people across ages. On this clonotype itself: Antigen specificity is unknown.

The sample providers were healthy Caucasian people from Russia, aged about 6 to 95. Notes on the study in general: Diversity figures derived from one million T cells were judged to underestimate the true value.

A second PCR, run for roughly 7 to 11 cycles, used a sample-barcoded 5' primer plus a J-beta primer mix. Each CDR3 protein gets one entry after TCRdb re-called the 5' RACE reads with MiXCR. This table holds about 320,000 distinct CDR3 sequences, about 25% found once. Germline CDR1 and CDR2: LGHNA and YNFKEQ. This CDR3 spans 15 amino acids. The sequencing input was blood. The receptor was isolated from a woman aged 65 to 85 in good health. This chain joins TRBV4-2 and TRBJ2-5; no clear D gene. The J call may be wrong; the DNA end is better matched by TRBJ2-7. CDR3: CASSQDRQETYEQYF. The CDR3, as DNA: TGTGCCAGCAGCCAAGATAGGCAGGAAACCTACGAGCAGTACTTC.